Here is one T cell receptor beta chain with its context. Its antigen is unidentified. This entry comes from a study of blood T cells in healthy people across ages. The study's findings and limits: Long-lived donors exceeded aged donors in naive CD4+ cells and diversity. Percentage of naive T cells showed a strong correlation with TCR beta diversity.

Primed by a sample-barcoded 5' primer and a J-beta primer mix, a second PCR proceeded for 7 to 11 cycles. TCRdb passed the 5' RACE reads through MiXCR, listing each CDR3 protein once. The repertoire holds 1.5 million to 1.8 million distinct CDR3 sequences, with about 45% as singletons. Looked up from germline, CDR1 is LGHNA and CDR2 is YSLEER. There are 15 residues in the CDR3. Deletions cut 0 bases from V and 3 bases from J, with 6 bases between. This receptor was obtained from a woman under 30 in good health. Sequences were obtained from blood. This chain uses TRBV4-3 with TRBJ1-6; unclear D gene. CDR3 sequence reads: CASSQDSGYNSPLHF. The CDR3 bases are TGCGCCAGCAGCCAAGATTCCGGCTATAATTCACCCCTCCACTTT.